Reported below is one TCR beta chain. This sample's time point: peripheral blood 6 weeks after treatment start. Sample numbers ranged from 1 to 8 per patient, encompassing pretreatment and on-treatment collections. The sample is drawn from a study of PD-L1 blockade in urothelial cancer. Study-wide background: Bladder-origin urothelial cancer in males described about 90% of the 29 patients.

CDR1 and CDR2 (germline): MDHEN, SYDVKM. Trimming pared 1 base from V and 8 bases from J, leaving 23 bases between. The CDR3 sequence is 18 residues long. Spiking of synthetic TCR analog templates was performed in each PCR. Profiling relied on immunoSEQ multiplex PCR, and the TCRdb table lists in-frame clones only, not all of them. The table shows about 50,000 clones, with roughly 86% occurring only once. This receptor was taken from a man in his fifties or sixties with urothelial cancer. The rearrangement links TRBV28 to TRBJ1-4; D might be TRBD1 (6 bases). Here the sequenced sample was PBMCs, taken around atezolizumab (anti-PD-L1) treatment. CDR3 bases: TGTGCCAGCAGTTTATATCTCAAATCTGGGGGCGCGCAGGAAAAACTGTTTTTT. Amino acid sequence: CASSLYLKSGGAQEKLFF.